The TCR beta chain described here comes from a study of shared clonotypes between healthy human individuals. Naive CD8 isolation took CD45RO-negative cells positively selected for CCR7 and excluded terminally differentiated effector memory CD45RA+ cells. The assay was immunoSEQ multiplex PCR, and TCRdb's table has in-frame clones only and misses some. The repertoire holds about 800,000 clones, just over 95% seen once, with around 0.25% in the top ten. Germline CDR1 and CDR2: SNHLY and FYNNEI. The CDR3 runs to 16 residues. Between the trimmed V and J ends, which lost 8 bases and 6 bases, there was a span of 26 bases.

The sample was naive CD8+ T cells sorted from blood. This TCR came from a young man in good health. This sequence joins TRBV2 and TRBJ2-7; D remains ambiguous. The CDR3 sequence: CASGGELGSRPGEQYF. The CDR3 region has the DNA TGTGCCAGCGGCGGCGAGCTCGGATCCCGGCCTGGCGAGCAGTACTTC. The full variable domain, its missing parts supplied by reference TRBV2 and TRBJ2-7, is EPEVTQTPSHQVTQMGQEVILRCVPISNHLYFYWYRQILGQKVEFLVSFYNNEISEKSEIFDDQFSVERPDGSNFTLKIRSTKLEDSAMYFCASGGELGSRPGEQYFGPGTRLTVT.